These 32 T cell receptor beta chains were sequenced from one sample in a study of T cell repertoires in ileal Crohn's disease. The method was immunoSEQ multiplex PCR; TCRdb's version includes in-frame clones alone and lacks a portion of them. The table lists 15,000 to 20,000 clones, 72% of them singletons. The sequencing input was ileal tissue. Receptor source: an adult with Crohn's disease.

There are a few counts of this clone. The chain joins TRBV9 to TRBJ1-3; D gene unclear. CDR3 length: 16 amino acids. Between the trimmed V and J ends, which lost 1 base and 1 base, there was a span of 12 bases. Germline V gene sequence: CDR1 SGDLS, CDR2 YYNGEE. The CDR3: CASSVSSARSGNTIYF. The CDR3 DNA is TGTGCCAGCAGCGTATCTAGCGCCAGGTCTGGAAACACCATATATTTT. Full variable domain (remainder filled in from reference TRBV9 and TRBJ1-3): DSGVTQTPKHLITATGQRVTLRCSPRSGDLSVYWYQQSLDQGLQFLIQYYNGEERAKGNILERFSAQQFPDLHSELNLSSLELGDSALYFCASSVSSARSGNTIYFGEGSWLTVV.

This clone was observed a few times. The genes are TRBV10-3 and TRBJ1-1, with 7 nucleotides matching TRBD1. The length of the CDR3 is 16 residues. Germline V gene sequence: CDR1 ENHRY, CDR2 SYGVKD. Losses at the gene ends were 1 base for V and 0 bases for J; bases not matched to a gene: 5. The CDR3: CAISEYRTGLNTEAFF. As DNA, the CDR3 is TGTGCCATCAGTGAGTATCGGACAGGCTTGAACACTGAAGCTTTCTTT.

The chain carries TRBV6-1 and TRBJ2-2; D remains ambiguous. V lost 8 bases and J lost 2, with 6 bases in between. Germline V gene lookup returns CDR1 MNHNS and CDR2 SASEGT. The CDR3 spans 12 residues. CDR3 in DNA: TGTGCCAGCCACAGAAACACCGGGGAGCTGTTTTTT. This codes for CASHRNTGELFF.

The V and J genes are TRBV5-4 and TRBJ1-1; D is possibly TRBD1 (6 bases). The germline V and J ends were trimmed by 4 bases and 5 bases, with 9 bases remaining between them. The germline gives CDR1 SGHNT, CDR2 YYREEE (reference sequence). This CDR3 spans 12 amino acids. CDR3 DNA sequence: TGTGCCAGCAGCCTCACAGGGACTGAAGCTTTCTTT. This gives the protein CASSLTGTEAFF.

The chain is built from TRBV4-1 and TRBJ1-5, with TRBD1 as a possible D gene (6 bases). The V end lost 1 base, the J end lost 4 bases, and 11 bases lay between the germline ends. This CDR3 has 15 residues. The germline gives CDR1 MGHRA, CDR2 YSYEKL. CDR3 loop: CASSQGTERNQPQHF. For the CDR3, the DNA is TGCGCCAGCAGCCAAGGGACAGAACGAAATCAGCCCCAGCATTTT.

This clone was counted a few times. This same CDR3 is encoded by further DNA sequences in the sample. The CDR3 nucleotides read TGTGCCAGCAGCCCTCCGGGGGGGAACACCGGGGAGCTGTTTTTT. It encodes CASSPPGGNTGELFF. V is TRBV7-3 and J is TRBJ2-2, with 7 bases that match TRBD2. The CDR3 runs to 15 residues. From germline, CDR1 is SGHTA and CDR2 FQGTGA. Losses at the gene ends were 5 bases for V and 1 base for J; bases not matched to a gene: 4.

The table lists this clone with a count of one. CDR3 protein: CASSEGRLSGANVLTF. In DNA, the CDR3 is TGTGCCAGCAGTGAAGGGCGGCTCTCTGGGGCCAACGTCCTGACTTTC. The chain carries TRBV2 and TRBJ2-6; D is undetermined. The length of the CDR3 is 16 residues. Per germline, CDR1 SNHLY and CDR2 FYNNEI. The V end was cut by 1 base, the J end by 0 bases, with 7 bases between.

This chain joins TRBV7-7 and TRBJ2-1; 10 bases are a match to TRBD1. From germline, CDR1 is SSHAT and CDR2 FNYEAQ (reference sequence). Trimming at V came to 5 bases and at J to 8 bases, leaving 3 bases not matched to a gene. This CDR3 comprises 13 residues. CDR3 loop: CASSTDRGHEQFF. CDR3 bases: TGTGCCAGCAGCACAGACAGGGGGCATGAGCAGTTCTTC.

This chain joins TRBV5-4 and TRBJ1-1, with 8 bases lining up with TRBD1. Trimming took 4 bases from V and 3 from J; bases not matched to a gene: 5. This CDR3 is built from 14 residues. Germline values: CDR1 SGHNT, CDR2 YYREEE (reference sequence). The CDR3 DNA sequence: TGTGCCAGCAGCCGAGGACAGGGAGACACTGAAGCTTTCTTT. This codes for CASSRGQGDTEAFF.

The V gene is TRBV30, the J gene TRBJ2-7, with D perhaps matching TRBD2 (5 bases). The germline gives CDR1 GTSNPN, CDR2 SVGIG (reference sequence). The CDR3 has 14 amino acids. V lost 1 base, J lost 6 bases, and 16 bases lay in between. CDR3 sequence (DNA): TGTGCCTGGAGTGCCCTTAGCGAATTATCCGAGCAGTACTTC. Translation gives CAWSALSELSEQYF.

V gene TRBV6-5 combines with J gene TRBJ2-1, with D possibly TRBD2 on 5 matching bases. The V gene lost 1 base and the J gene lost 2 bases, with 6 bases spanning the gap. Germline V gives CDR1 MNHEY, CDR2 SVGAGI. The CDR3 length is 14 residues. The CDR3 DNA sequence: TGTGCCAGCAGTTACTGGAGGACCTACAATGAGCAGTTCTTC. Translating gives CASSYWRTYNEQFF.

V is TRBV18 and J is TRBJ2-7; perhaps TRBD1 as D (6 bases). The CDR3 consists of 13 residues. Germline-derived CDR1 and CDR2 are KGHSH and LQKENI. The V end was cut by 2 bases, the J end by 5 bases, with 10 bases between. The CDR3 DNA sequence: TGTGCCAGCTCACCAATGGACAGCCACGAGCAGTACTTC. Its translation is CASSPMDSHEQYF.

This clone was seen a few times. V gene TRBV10-3 combines with J gene TRBJ1-5; D possibly corresponds to TRBD1 (5 bases). V was pared by 6 bases and J by 8 bases, with 17 bases between. This CDR3 is 14 amino acids long. Germline assignment: CDR1 ENHRY and CDR2 SYGVKD. The CDR3 DNA reads as TGTGCCATCAGCGGGACTCCAGACGACAAGCCCCAGCATTTT. Its translation: CAISGTPDDKPQHF.

The rearrangement uses TRBV7-9 and TRBJ2-1; 13 positions match TRBD2. The V gene end was trimmed by 4 bases and the J gene end by 4 bases; junction bases not matched to a gene: 4. CDR3 size: 16 residues. Germline loops: CDR1 SEHNR, CDR2 FQNEAQ (reference sequence). This CDR3 is CASSSRTSGGYNEQFF. CDR3 DNA: TGTGCCAGCAGCTCCAGGACTAGCGGGGGTTACAATGAGCAGTTCTTC.

In its sample, this clone is large. The V call is TRBV6-1, the J call TRBJ2-7; 9 nucleotides match TRBD1. V dropped 5 bases and J dropped 3; count of bases not matched to a gene: 8. The CDR3 extends over 15 amino acids. Looked up from germline, CDR1 is MNHNS and CDR2 is SASEGT. The CDR3 reads CASSLRTGVSYEQYF. CDR3 coding DNA: TGTGCCAGCAGTTTACGGACAGGGGTAAGCTACGAGCAGTACTTC.

The J gene is TRBJ2-7, the V gene TRBV25-1; a possible D gene is TRBD2 (6 bases). V shed 7 bases and J shed 0 bases, with 16 bases lying between them. Germline V CDR1 and CDR2: MGHDK, SYGVNS. The CDR3 runs 15 residues. In nucleotides, the CDR3 is TGTGCCAGCATCTCTAACGGGAGACCCTCCTACGAGCAGTACTTC. Translated: CASISNGRPSYEQYF.

V is TRBV6-1 and J is TRBJ1-2, with 10 bases fitting TRBD1. The CDR3 spans 15 residues. The germline CDR1 and CDR2 sequences are MNHNS and SASEGT. Trimming took 4 bases from V and 4 from J; bases not matched to a gene: 6. The CDR3 is CASSAGQGTLYGYTF. The CDR3 region has the DNA TGTGCCAGCAGTGCGGGACAGGGGACACTCTATGGCTACACCTTC.

CDR3 bases: TGTGCCAGCAGTCCTTCCGGGACAGGGGGGGACGAGCAGTACTTC. As protein: CASSPSGTGGDEQYF. The V gene is TRBV6-4, the J gene TRBJ2-7; 11 bases are a match to TRBD1. The CDR3 totals 15 residues. Unmatched junction bases numbered 8, after V lost 5 bases and J lost 5 bases. Germline V gives CDR1 MRHNA, CDR2 SNTAGT.

This chain joins TRBV9 and TRBJ2-1, with 13 bases aligning to TRBD2. The CDR3 is 16 amino acids. J lost 5 bases, V lost 2 bases, and 4 bases had no gene match. Germline CDR1 and CDR2: SGDLS and YYNGEE. CDR3 coding DNA: TGTGCCAGCAGCGTCGGGGGACTAGCGGGAAACAATGAGCAGTTCTTC. As protein: CASSVGGLAGNNEQFF.

CDR3 loop: CASRRTGDHLYEQYF. The DNA of the CDR3 is TGCGCCAGCAGACGTACAGGGGACCACCTCTACGAGCAGTACTTC. The chain recombines TRBV5-1 with TRBJ2-5; 7 nucleotides match TRBD1. The tail of the sequence fits TRBJ2-7 better, so the J call may be wrong. The CDR3 covers 15 residues. CDR1 SGHRS and CDR2 YFSETQ come from the germline V gene.

The chain carries TRBV6-1 and TRBJ1-4; 10 nucleotides align to TRBD1. Per germline, CDR1 MNHNS and CDR2 SASEGT. This CDR3 region has 14 residues. V trimming: 5 bases; J trimming: 8 bases; junction bases outside the gene matches: 5. The CDR3 coding sequence is TGTGCCAGCAGTAAGGGACAGGGGAACGAAAAACTGTTTTTT. Amino acids: CASSKGQGNEKLFF.

The V and J genes are TRBV5-4 and TRBJ2-7; TRBD2 is a possible D gene (5 bases). Germline loops: CDR1 SGHNT, CDR2 YYREEE (reference sequence). Trimming cost V 1 base and J 0 bases, with 8 bases left between them. The CDR3 contains 14 residues. The CDR3 region is CASSLPGSSYEQYF. The CDR3, as DNA: TGTGCCAGCAGCTTGCCGGGGAGCTCCTACGAGCAGTACTTC.

V is TRBV28 and J is TRBJ1-4; D gene ambiguous. CDR1 is MDHEN and CDR2 is SYDVKM in the germline V gene. Trimming removed 4 bases at V and 4 bases at J, with 19 bases between. The CDR3 contains 17 residues. This chain's CDR3 is CASSSLEAGLDNEKLFF. For the CDR3, the DNA is TGTGCCAGCAGTTCCCTCGAGGCGGGTCTTGATAATGAAAAACTGTTTTTT.

About this clone itself: The germline gene is not matched at one end of the junction; a read error may be the cause. The chain uses TRBV7-7 and TRBJ2-5, with 12 bases that match TRBD2. Germline assignment: CDR1 SSHAT and CDR2 FNYEAQ (reference sequence). The CDR3 totals 16 residues. The CDR3 is CASSLEASGRGGIQYF. For the CDR3, the DNA is TGTGCTAGCAGCTTAGAGGCTAGCGGGAGGGGAGGGATCCAGTACTTC.

V usage is TRBV18 and J usage is TRBJ2-7, with 13 bases matching TRBD2. Germline trimming cut 5 bases from V and 3 bases from J; bases unmatched to any gene: 4. The germline V gene has CDR1 KGHSH and CDR2 LQKENI. The CDR3 is 15 amino acids. The CDR3: CASSAGLAGLYEQYF. DNA of the CDR3: TGTGCCAGCTCAGCGGGACTAGCGGGACTCTACGAGCAGTACTTC.

This clone was found once. The CDR3 coding sequence is TGTGCCAGCTCACTAGACAGAAATCAGCCCCAGCATTTT. It encodes CASSLDRNQPQHF. The rearrangement links TRBV18 to TRBJ1-5; D is perhaps TRBD1 (5 bases). V lost 4 bases and J lost 4, with 8 bases in between. From germline, CDR1 is KGHSH and CDR2 LQKENI. This CDR3 spans 13 amino acids.

This chain links TRBV6-4 with TRBJ2-3, with 14 bases that match TRBD2. Germline V gene lookup returns CDR1 MRHNA and CDR2 SNTAGT. The V and J ends lost 3 bases and 6 bases, in that order; junction bases with no gene match: 5. The CDR3 has 16 amino acids. CDR3 nucleotide sequence: TGTGCCAGCAGTGATGGAAGACTAGCGGGAGGGGATACGCAGTATTTT. It specifies CASSDGRLAGGDTQYF.

Only one count was recorded for this clone. The chain joins TRBV7-2 to TRBJ1-5; TRBD1 might be the D (5 bases). The CDR3 runs to 14 residues. Trimming left V 5 bases short and J 2 bases short, with 10 bases between. Germline CDR1 and CDR2: SGHTA and FQGNSA. The DNA of the CDR3 is TGTGCCAGCAGCCCAGGGATGGGCAATCAGCCCCAGCATTTT. Amino acids: CASSPGMGNQPQHF. Filled out from reference TRBV7-2 and TRBJ1-5, the complete variable domain reads GAGVSQSPSNKVTEKGKDVELRCDPISGHTALYWYRQSLGQGLEFLIYFQGNSAPDKSGLPSDRFSAERTGGSVSTLTIQRTQQEDSAVYLCASSPGMGNQPQHFGDGTRLSIL.

The rearrangement uses TRBV9 and TRBJ2-1, with 13 positions matching TRBD2. The germline V gene has CDR1 SGDLS and CDR2 YYNGEE. The length of the CDR3 is 14 residues. Trimming removed 4 bases from V and 14 bases from J; junction bases left unmatched: 9. The CDR3 region has the DNA TGTGCCAGCAGCCGACACGGGACTAGCGGGGTGGAGTTCTTC. It is translated as CASSRHGTSGVEFF.

The genes are TRBV10-3 and TRBJ1-1; TRBD1 matches at 8 bases. This CDR3 spans 15 amino acids. Germline V gives CDR1 ENHRY, CDR2 SYGVKD. With V trimmed by 3 bases and J by 6 bases, 9 bases remained unmatched. In DNA, the CDR3 is TGTGCCATCAGTGATCCAACAGGGGGTAGGGCTGAAGCTTTCTTT. This encodes CAISDPTGGRAEAFF.

CDR3 sequence: CASSELPTANYGYTF. The CDR3 bases are TGTGCCAGCAGTGAACTCCCCACAGCTAACTATGGCTACACCTTC. V gene TRBV6-1 combines with J gene TRBJ1-2; no reliable D call. Germline CDR1 and CDR2: MNHNS and SASEGT. The CDR3 extends over 15 amino acids. V lost 2 bases and J 0 bases, leaving 10 bases between the germline ends.

V is TRBV7-8 and J is TRBJ1-2; D is perhaps TRBD1 (5 bases). The V gene lost 5 bases and the J gene lost 3 bases, with 16 bases spanning the gap. The CDR3 runs to 15 residues. Per the germline V gene, CDR1 is SGHVS and CDR2 is FQNEAQ. The CDR3 spells CASSPAVRGDYGYTF. DNA for the CDR3: TGTGCCAGCAGCCCAGCGGTGCGGGGGGACTATGGCTACACCTTC.